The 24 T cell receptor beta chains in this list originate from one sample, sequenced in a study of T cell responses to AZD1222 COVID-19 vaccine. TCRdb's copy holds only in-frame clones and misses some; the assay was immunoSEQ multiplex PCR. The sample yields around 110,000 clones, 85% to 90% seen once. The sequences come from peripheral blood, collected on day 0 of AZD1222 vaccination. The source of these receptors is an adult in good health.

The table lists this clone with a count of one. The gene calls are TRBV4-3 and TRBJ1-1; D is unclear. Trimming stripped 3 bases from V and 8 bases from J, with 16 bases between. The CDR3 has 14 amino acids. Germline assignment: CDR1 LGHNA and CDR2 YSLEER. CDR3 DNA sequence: TGCGCCAGCAGCCAGGACTATCTAAACGTGGAAGCTTTCTTT. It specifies CASSQDYLNVEAFF.

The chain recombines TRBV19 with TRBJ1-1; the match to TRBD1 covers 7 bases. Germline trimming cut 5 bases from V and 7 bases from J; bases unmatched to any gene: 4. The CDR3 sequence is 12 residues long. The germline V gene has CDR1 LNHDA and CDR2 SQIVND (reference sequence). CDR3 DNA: TGTGCCAGTAGTGCCCAGGGGGTTGAAGCTTTCTTT. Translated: CASSAQGVEAFF. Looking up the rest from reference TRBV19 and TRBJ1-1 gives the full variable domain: DGGITQSPKYLFRKEGQNVTLSCEQNLNHDAMYWYRQDPGQGLRLIYYSQIVNDFQKGDIAEGYSVSREKKESFPLTVTSAQKNPTAFYLCASSAQGVEAFFGQGTRLTVV.

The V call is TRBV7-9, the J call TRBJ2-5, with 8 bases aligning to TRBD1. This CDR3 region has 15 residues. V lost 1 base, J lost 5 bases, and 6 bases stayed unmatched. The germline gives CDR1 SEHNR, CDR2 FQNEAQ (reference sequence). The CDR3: CASSLGGRGPETQYF. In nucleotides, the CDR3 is TGTGCCAGCAGCTTAGGGGGCAGGGGGCCGGAGACCCAGTACTTC.

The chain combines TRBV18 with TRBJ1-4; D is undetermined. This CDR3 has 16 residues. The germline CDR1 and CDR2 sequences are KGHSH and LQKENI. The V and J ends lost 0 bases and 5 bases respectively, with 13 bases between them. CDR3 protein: CASSPPDLQLNEKLFF. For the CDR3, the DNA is TGTGCCAGCTCACCACCGGACTTACAGCTAAATGAAAAACTGTTTTTT.

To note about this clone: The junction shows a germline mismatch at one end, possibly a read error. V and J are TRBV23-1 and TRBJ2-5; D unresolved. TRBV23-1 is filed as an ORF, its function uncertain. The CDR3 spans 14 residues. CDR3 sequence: CASTQVRRQETQYF. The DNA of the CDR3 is TGCGCCAGCACTCAAGTACGGAGACAAGAGACCCAGTACTTC.

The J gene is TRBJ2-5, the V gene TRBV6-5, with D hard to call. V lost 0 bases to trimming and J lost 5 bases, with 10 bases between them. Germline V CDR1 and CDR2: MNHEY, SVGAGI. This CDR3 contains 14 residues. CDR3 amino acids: CASSYSQRGETQYF. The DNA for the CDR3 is TGTGCCAGCAGTTACTCCCAGCGAGGTGAGACCCAGTACTTC.

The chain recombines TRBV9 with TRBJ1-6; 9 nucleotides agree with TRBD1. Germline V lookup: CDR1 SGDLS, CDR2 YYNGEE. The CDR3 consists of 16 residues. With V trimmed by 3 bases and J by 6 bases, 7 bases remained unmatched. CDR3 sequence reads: CASSAGDRVGNSPLHF. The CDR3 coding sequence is TGTGCCAGCAGCGCGGGGGACAGGGTGGGTAATTCACCCCTCCACTTT.

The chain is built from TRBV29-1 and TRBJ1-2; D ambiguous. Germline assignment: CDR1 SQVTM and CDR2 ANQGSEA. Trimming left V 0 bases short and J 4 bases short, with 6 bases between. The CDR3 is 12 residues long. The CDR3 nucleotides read TGCAGCGTTGAAGACGTGCCCTATGGCTACACCTTC. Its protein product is CSVEDVPYGYTF. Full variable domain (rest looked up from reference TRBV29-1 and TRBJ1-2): SAVISQKPSRDICQRGTSLTIQCQVDSQVTMMFWYRQQPGQSLTLIATANQGSEATYESGFVIDKFPISRPNLTFSTLTVSNMSPEDSSIYLCSVEDVPYGYTFGSGTRLTVV.

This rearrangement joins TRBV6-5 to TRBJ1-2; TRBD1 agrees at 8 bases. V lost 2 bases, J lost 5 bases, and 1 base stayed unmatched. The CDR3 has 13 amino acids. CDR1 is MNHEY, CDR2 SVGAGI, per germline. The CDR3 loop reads CASSYDRGYGYTF. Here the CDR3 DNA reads TGTGCCAGCAGTTACGACAGGGGATATGGCTACACCTTC.

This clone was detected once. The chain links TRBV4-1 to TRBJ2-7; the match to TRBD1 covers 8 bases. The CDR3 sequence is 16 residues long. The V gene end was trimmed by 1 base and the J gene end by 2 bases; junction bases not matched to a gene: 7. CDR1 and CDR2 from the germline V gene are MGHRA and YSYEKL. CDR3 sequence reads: CASSQGLTGVTYEQYF. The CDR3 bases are TGCGCCAGCAGCCAAGGTCTGACAGGGGTCACCTACGAGCAGTACTTC.

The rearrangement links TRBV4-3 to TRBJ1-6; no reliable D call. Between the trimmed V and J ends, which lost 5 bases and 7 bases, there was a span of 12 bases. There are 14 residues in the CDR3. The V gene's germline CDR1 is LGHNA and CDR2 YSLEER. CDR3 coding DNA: TGCGCCAGCAGCGACGAACTAGACAATTCACCCCTCCACTTT. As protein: CASSDELDNSPLHF.

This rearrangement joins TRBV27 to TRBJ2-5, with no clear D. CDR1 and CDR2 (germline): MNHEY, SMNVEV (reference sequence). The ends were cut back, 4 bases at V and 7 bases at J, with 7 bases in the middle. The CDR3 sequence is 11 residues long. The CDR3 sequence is CASSSPTTQYF. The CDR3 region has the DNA TGTGCCAGCAGTTCCCCAACGACCCAGTACTTC.

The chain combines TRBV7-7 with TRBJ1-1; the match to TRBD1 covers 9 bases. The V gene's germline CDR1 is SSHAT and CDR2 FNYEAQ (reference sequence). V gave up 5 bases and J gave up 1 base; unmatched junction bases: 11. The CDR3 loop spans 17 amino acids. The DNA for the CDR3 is TGTGCCAGCAGCCCACTAGGACAGGGGCAGGAGAACACTGAAGCTTTCTTT. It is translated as CASSPLGQGQENTEAFF.

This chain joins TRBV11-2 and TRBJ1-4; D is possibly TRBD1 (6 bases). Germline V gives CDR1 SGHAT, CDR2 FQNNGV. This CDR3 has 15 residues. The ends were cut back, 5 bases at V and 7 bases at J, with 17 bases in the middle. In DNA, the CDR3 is TGTGCCAGCAGCGGGGGCCCTGGGGGGAGTGAAAAACTGTTTTTT. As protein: CASSGGPGGSEKLFF.

The CDR3 spells CASRVGLAGGQLYNEQFF. DNA for the CDR3: TGTGCCAGCAGGGTCGGGCTAGCGGGGGGGCAGCTCTACAATGAGCAGTTCTTC. The gene calls are TRBV28 and TRBJ2-1; 12 bases match TRBD2. Germline V gene sequence: CDR1 MDHEN, CDR2 SYDVKM. The length of the CDR3 is 18 residues. The junction had 12 bases not matched to a gene; V was cut back by 6 bases and J by 3 bases. The full variable domain, in which reference TRBV28 and TRBJ2-1 provide the parts outside the CDR3, is DVKVTQSSRYLVKRTGEKVFLECVQDMDHENMFWYRQDPGLGLRLIYFSYDVKMKEKGDIPEGYSVSREKKERFSLILESASTNQTSMYLCASRVGLAGGQLYNEQFFGPGTRLTVL.

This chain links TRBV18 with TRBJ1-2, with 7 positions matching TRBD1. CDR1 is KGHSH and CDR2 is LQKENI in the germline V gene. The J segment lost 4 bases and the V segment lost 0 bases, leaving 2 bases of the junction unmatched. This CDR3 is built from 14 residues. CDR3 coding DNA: TGTGCCAGCTCACCACCCGGGACAGTCTATGGCTACACCTTC. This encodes CASSPPGTVYGYTF.

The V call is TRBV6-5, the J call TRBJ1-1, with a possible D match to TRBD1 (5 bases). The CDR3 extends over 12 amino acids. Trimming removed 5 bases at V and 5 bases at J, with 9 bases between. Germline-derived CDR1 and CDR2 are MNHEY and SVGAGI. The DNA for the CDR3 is TGTGCCAGCAGTCAGGGTTGGACTGAAGCTTTCTTT. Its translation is CASSQGWTEAFF.

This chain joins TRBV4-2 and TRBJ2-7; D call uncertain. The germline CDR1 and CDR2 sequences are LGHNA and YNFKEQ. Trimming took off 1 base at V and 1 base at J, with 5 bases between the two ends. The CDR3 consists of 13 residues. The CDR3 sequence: CASSQVGSYEQYF. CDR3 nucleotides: TGTGCCAGCAGCCAAGTAGGTTCCTACGAGCAGTACTTC.

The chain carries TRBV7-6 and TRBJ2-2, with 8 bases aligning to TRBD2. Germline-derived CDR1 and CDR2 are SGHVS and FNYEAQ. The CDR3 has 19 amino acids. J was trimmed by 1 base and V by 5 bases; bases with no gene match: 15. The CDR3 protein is CASSPRPGTSGLNTGELFF. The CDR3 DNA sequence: TGTGCCAGCAGCCCGAGGCCTGGCACTAGCGGTTTGAACACCGGGGAGCTGTTTTTT.

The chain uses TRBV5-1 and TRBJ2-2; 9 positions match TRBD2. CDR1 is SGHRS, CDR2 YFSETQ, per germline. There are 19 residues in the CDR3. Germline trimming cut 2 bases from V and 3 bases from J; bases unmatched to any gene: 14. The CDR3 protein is CASSFSAYVSGSDTGELFF. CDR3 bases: TGCGCCAGCAGCTTCTCAGCTTACGTTAGCGGGAGCGACACCGGGGAGCTGTTTTTT.

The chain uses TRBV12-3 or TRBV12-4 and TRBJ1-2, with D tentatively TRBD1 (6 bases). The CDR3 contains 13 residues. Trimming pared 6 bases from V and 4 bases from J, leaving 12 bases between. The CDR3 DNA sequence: TGTGCCAGCAGACGGCAGACAGGCTATGGCTACACCTTC. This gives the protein CASRRQTGYGYTF.

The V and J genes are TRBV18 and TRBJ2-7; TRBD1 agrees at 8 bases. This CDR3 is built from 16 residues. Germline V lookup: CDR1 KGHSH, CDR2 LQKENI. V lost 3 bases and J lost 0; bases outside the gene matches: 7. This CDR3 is CASSPLRDRTSYEQYF. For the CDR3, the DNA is TGTGCCAGCTCACCGCTAAGGGACAGGACCTCCTACGAGCAGTACTTC.

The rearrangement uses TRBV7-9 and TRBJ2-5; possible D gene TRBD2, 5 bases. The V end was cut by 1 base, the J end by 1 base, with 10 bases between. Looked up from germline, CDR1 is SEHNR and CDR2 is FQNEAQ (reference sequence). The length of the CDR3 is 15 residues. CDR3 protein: CASSLDRGRQETQYF. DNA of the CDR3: TGTGCCAGCAGCTTAGACCGGGGTCGCCAAGAGACCCAGTACTTC. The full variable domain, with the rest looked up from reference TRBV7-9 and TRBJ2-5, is DTGVSQNPRHKITKRGQNVTFRCDPISEHNRLYWYRQTLGQGPEFLTYFQNEAQLEKSRLLSDRFSAERPKGSFSTLEIQRTEQGDSAMYLCASSLDRGRQETQYFGPGTRLLVL.

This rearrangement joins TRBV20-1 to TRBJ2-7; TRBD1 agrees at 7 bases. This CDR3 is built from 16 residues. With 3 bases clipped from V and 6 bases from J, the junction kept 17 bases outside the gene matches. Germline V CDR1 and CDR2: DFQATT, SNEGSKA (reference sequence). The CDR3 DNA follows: TGCAGTGCTAGTTTACGCCGGGGACAGTTGCCTTTCGAGCAGTACTTC. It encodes CSASLRRGQLPFEQYF.